Detailed here is one T cell receptor beta chain. The sample originates from a study of blood T cell repertoires in COVID-19. About the research overall: From the United States, Italy and Spain came samples of acute and convalescent COVID-19. The cDNA or gDNA used as material had been derived from T cells, B-cell-depleted T cells, or PBMCs.

The germline gives CDR1 LGHNA, CDR2 YSLEER. The V gene lost 0 bases and the J gene lost 5 bases, with 14 bases spanning the gap. The CDR3 is 16 amino acids. As originally analysed: Reference gene primers were amplified, and this amplification served to estimate nucleated cell counts. This table comes from immunoSEQ multiplex PCR, and its TCRdb copy is limited to in-frame clones, with some not included. V and J calls plus clone size are reproduced from that table; the DNA served to infer D and trimming. The profile covers roughly 66,000 clones, with about nine tenths appearing a single time and about 7.3% taken by the ten largest.

This sequence was found in a human donor in a cohort sampled during active COVID-19. The specimen was peripheral blood. The chain employs TRBV4-3 and TRBJ2-1, with D tentatively TRBD2 (5 bases). The CDR3 DNA sequence: TGCGCCAGCAGCCAAGAGCTAGAGGGTGGGAACAATGAGCAGTTCTTC. Translating it yields CASSQELEGGNNEQFF.